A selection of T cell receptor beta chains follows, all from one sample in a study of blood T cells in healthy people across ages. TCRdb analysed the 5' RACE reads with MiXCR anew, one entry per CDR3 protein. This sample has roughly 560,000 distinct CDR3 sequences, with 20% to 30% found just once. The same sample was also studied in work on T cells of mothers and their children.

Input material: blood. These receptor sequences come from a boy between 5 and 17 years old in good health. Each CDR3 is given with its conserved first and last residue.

CASSLGGQGATSYEQYF	TRBV28	TRBJ2-7
CASSPTGVYGYTF	TRBV12-3/TRBV12-4	TRBJ1-2
CASSETPSTDTQYF	TRBV9	TRBJ2-3
CASSPPTAGDTQYF	TRBV18	TRBJ2-3
CASSFRGRRDGELFF	TRBV27	TRBJ2-2
CASSSRGPRLGELFF	TRBV28	TRBJ2-2
CATRGDGADTQYF	TRBV24-1	TRBJ2-3
CSAREGVKNIQYF	TRBV20-1	TRBJ2-4
CASSWAYQSAQHF	TRBV28	TRBJ1-5
CASSQRGLAGDTSYNEQFF	TRBV4-1	TRBJ2-1
CASSQARAGVYNEQFF	TRBV4-3	TRBJ2-1
CASSAPDREYFNYGYTF	TRBV28	TRBJ1-2
CASSQELVADEQFF	TRBV4-1	NA
CSAPNVARGIETQYF	TRBV20-1	TRBJ2-5
CASSPRREAQETQYF	TRBV18	TRBJ2-5
CASSFSTGQPQHF	TRBV5-1	TRBJ1-5
CASSTQGQLNTEAFF	TRBV18	TRBJ1-1
CASRVRGGGLLAKNIQYF	TRBV7-9	TRBJ2-4
CASSVPGVDIQYF	TRBV9	TRBJ2-4
CASSQVSGTSSPLHF	TRBV4-1	TRBJ1-6
CANRVRGLDEQFF	TRBV28	TRBJ2-1
CASSRDAQDTQYF	TRBV7-7	TRBJ2-3
CASRPESSGTVYGYTF	TRBV6-5	TRBJ1-2
CSARDPAGTHTDTQYF	TRBV20-1	TRBJ2-3
CSAEAYTQYF	TRBV20-1	TRBJ2-3
CASAFTGTSGSLTEQYF	TRBV6-1	TRBJ2-7
CASSQGGTPGETQYF	TRBV3-1	TRBJ2-5
CASSESRLTAWGYTF	TRBV10-2	TRBJ1-2
CASSLSSGAQETQYF	TRBV5-1	TRBJ2-5
CASSQEAQGAYSGANVLTF	TRBV4-1	TRBJ2-6
CASSDRMNTEAFF	TRBV6-6	TRBJ1-1
CASSRLAGRDDTQYF	TRBV6-5	TRBJ2-3
CASSIRTKADADTQYF	TRBV19	TRBJ2-3
CSARGLAGLQFF	TRBV20-1	TRBJ2-1
CAIAGTGLAGELFF	TRBV10-3	TRBJ2-2
CSVDRVSGNTIYF	TRBV29-1	TRBJ1-3
CASSGPPRDRTKSNYGYTF	TRBV9	TRBJ1-2
CASSQGGSSSTNEKLFF	TRBV4-3	TRBJ1-4
CARSISRDNEQFF	TRBV7-2	TRBJ2-1
CASSPGGWENEKLFF	TRBV5-1	TRBJ1-4
CASSTQTGMGEQYF	TRBV27	NA
CASSFRGAMWTGELFF	TRBV28	TRBJ2-2
CASSASQGSGTEAFF	TRBV9	TRBJ1-1
CATSTSSGWETQYF	TRBV15	TRBJ2-5
CASSSMPLPSEQYF	TRBV27	TRBJ2-7
CASSQVFRRKGAGGKNTGELFF	TRBV3-1	TRBJ2-2
CSARVRAGNQPQHF	TRBV20-1	TRBJ1-5
CASSLSGGSDTQYF	TRBV7-3	TRBJ2-3
CASSSPTGIQETQYF	TRBV12-1	TRBJ2-5
CASSAGVRSSYEQYF	TRBV12-3/TRBV12-4	TRBJ2-7
CASSLRSGQETQHF	TRBV3-1	TRBJ2-5
CAISWSLDPYEQYF	TRBV10-3	TRBJ2-7
CASSYSSGSYNEQFF	TRBV6-5	NA
CASSRGSAGARNTEAFF	TRBV3-1	TRBJ1-1